Listed below are T cell receptor beta chains from one sample, sequenced in a study of cytomegalovirus exposure and HLA in healthy donors. Sequenced by immunoSEQ multiplex PCR; TCRdb stores in-frame clones only, minus some. The sample holds roughly 71,000 clones, 70% to 85% seen once. Material: PBMCs. These receptors all stem from a human donor in good health. The CDR3 runs from the conserved cysteine through the conserved F or W. Fields, in order: V gene, clone size, D gene, J gene, CDR3 DNA, CDR3 protein. The D gene is left open where the match is weak. Some rows mark clone size as missing; the rest say once, few, many or name a class of expanded clone.

V gene: TRBV2; clone size: NA; D gene: TRBD2; J gene: TRBJ2-3; CDR3 DNA: TGTGCCAGCAGGTTGGGACTAGCGGACACAGATACGCAGTATTTT; CDR3 protein: CASRLGLADTDTQYF
V gene: TRBV5-1; clone size: once; D gene: TRBD2; J gene: TRBJ2-1; CDR3 DNA: TGCGCCAGCAGCTGGGTAGCGGGAGCGGACAATGGGCAGTTCTTC; CDR3 protein: CASSWVAGADNGQFF
V gene: TRBV9; clone size: NA; D gene: NA; J gene: TRBJ2-1; CDR3 DNA: TGTGCCAGCACCCGGGACTTCTACAATGAGCAGTTCTTC; CDR3 protein: CASTRDFYNEQFF
V gene: TRBV11-3; clone size: NA; D gene: TRBD1; J gene: TRBJ2-1; CDR3 DNA: TGTGCCAGCAGCATATCAGGGGGCAATGAGCAGTTCTTC; CDR3 protein: CASSISGGNEQFF
V gene: TRBV6-5; clone size: NA; D gene: TRBD2; J gene: TRBJ2-7; CDR3 DNA: TGTGCCAGCAGTTCCCGGACTAGCGGGACAAGCGAGCAGTACTTC; CDR3 protein: CASSSRTSGTSEQYF
V gene: TRBV6-6; clone size: NA; D gene: TRBD2; J gene: TRBJ2-7; CDR3 DNA: TGTGCCAGCACCCTTAGCGGGCCCTCCTACGAGCAGTACTTC; CDR3 protein: CASTLSGPSYEQYF
V gene: TRBV5-3; clone size: once; D gene: NA; J gene: TRBJ2-3; CDR3 DNA: TGTGCCAGAAGCTTGGAGAGGGATACTACCACAGATACGCAGTATTTT; CDR3 protein: CARSLERDTTTDTQYF
V gene: TRBV5-1; clone size: NA; D gene: TRBD1; J gene: TRBJ2-7; CDR3 DNA: TGCGCCAGCAGACGGACAGGGGGAGGATACGAGCAGTACTTC; CDR3 protein: CASRRTGGGYEQYF
V gene: TRBV11-3; clone size: NA; D gene: TRBD2; J gene: TRBJ2-7; CDR3 DNA: TGTGCCAGCAGCTCTCATACCCTGACTAGCGGTACCTACGAGCAGTACTTC; CDR3 protein: CASSSHTLTSGTYEQYF
V gene: TRBV5-6; clone size: NA; D gene: NA; J gene: TRBJ2-3; CDR3 DNA: TGTGCCAGCAGCGTAAGCTTTCAGGCCTATACAGATACGCAGTATTTT; CDR3 protein: CASSVSFQAYTDTQYF
V gene: TRBV6-6; clone size: NA; D gene: NA; J gene: TRBJ1-6; CDR3 DNA: TGTGCCACTTCTAACCCCCCTCCTAATTCACCCCTCCACTTT; CDR3 protein: CATSNPPPNSPLHF
V gene: TRBV5-4; clone size: NA; D gene: NA; J gene: TRBJ2-7; CDR3 DNA: TGTGCCAGCAGCTGGGGACTTAGCTACGAGCAGTACTTC; CDR3 protein: CASSWGLSYEQYF
V gene: TRBV27; clone size: NA; D gene: NA; J gene: TRBJ2-5; CDR3 DNA: TGTGCCAGCTCCTCTTTCGGTGAGACCCAGTACTTC; CDR3 protein: CASSSFGETQYF
V gene: TRBV6-5; clone size: NA; D gene: TRBD1; J gene: TRBJ1-3; CDR3 DNA: TGTGCCAGCAGCCGGGACAGCCTCTCTGGAAACACCATATATTTT; CDR3 protein: CASSRDSLSGNTIYF
V gene: TRBV15; clone size: NA; D gene: NA; J gene: TRBJ1-2; CDR3 DNA: TGTGCCACCAGCAGTGTCCGGGAGTATGGCTACACCTTC; CDR3 protein: CATSSVREYGYTF
V gene: TRBV4-1; clone size: few; D gene: TRBD1; J gene: TRBJ1-1; CDR3 DNA: TGCGCCAGCAGCCAAGATTTCGGACAGGCTAACACTGAAGCTTTCTTT; CDR3 protein: CASSQDFGQANTEAFF
V gene: TRBV2; clone size: NA; D gene: TRBD2; J gene: TRBJ2-1; CDR3 DNA: TGTGCCAGCTCCGGGACTAGCGGCTACAATGAGCAGTTCTTC; CDR3 protein: CASSGTSGYNEQFF
V gene: TRBV18; clone size: NA; D gene: TRBD2; J gene: TRBJ2-7; CDR3 DNA: TGTGCCAGCTCAGAGCGGGAGATCTACGAGCAGTACTTC; CDR3 protein: CASSEREIYEQYF
V gene: TRBV13; clone size: once; D gene: NA; J gene: TRBJ2-7; CDR3 DNA: TGTGCCAGCAGCTTGAGCCGCTCCTACGAGCAGTACTTC; CDR3 protein: CASSLSRSYEQYF
V gene: TRBV6-5; clone size: NA; D gene: NA; J gene: TRBJ1-2; CDR3 DNA: TGTGCCAGCAGCACAGGTATTTTCAACTATGGCTACACCTTC; CDR3 protein: CASSTGIFNYGYTF
V gene: TRBV5-1; clone size: NA; D gene: NA; J gene: TRBJ2-6; CDR3 DNA: TGCGCCAGCAGCTTGGACAGGTCCCCTGGGGCCAACGTCCTGACTTTC; CDR3 protein: CASSLDRSPGANVLTF
V gene: TRBV10-3; clone size: NA; D gene: NA; J gene: TRBJ2-1; CDR3 DNA: TGTGCCATCAGTGACCAACTGACCCGGAGCTCCTACAATGAGCAGTTCTTC; CDR3 protein: CAISDQLTRSSYNEQFF
V gene: TRBV7-9; clone size: NA; D gene: NA; J gene: TRBJ2-1; CDR3 DNA: TGTGCCAGCAGCTACCCCTCCATCAGCGGTGAGCAGTTCTTC; CDR3 protein: CASSYPSISGEQFF
V gene: TRBV30; clone size: once; D gene: TRBD2; J gene: TRBJ2-7; CDR3 DNA: TGTGCCTGGAGTGTAACTAGCGGGATCACCAACTTC; CDR3 protein: CAWSVTSGITNF
V gene: TRBV28; clone size: NA; D gene: NA; J gene: TRBJ2-5; CDR3 DNA: TGTGCCAGCGGATTCAGGGGATGGGAGACCCAGTACTTC; CDR3 protein: CASGFRGWETQYF
V gene: TRBV5-1; clone size: NA; D gene: TRBD2; J gene: TRBJ2-3; CDR3 DNA: TGCGCCCCCAGAGGCGGGAGGGATACGCAGTATTTT; CDR3 protein: CAPRGGRDTQYF
V gene: TRBV29-1; clone size: NA; D gene: NA; J gene: TRBJ2-2; CDR3 DNA: TGCAGCGTTGATACGCGGGAACGGGCCGGGGAGCTGTTTTTT; CDR3 protein: CSVDTRERAGELFF
V gene: TRBV6-5; clone size: NA; D gene: NA; J gene: TRBJ2-3; CDR3 DNA: TGTGCCAGCAGTTACTCGGTGTCTAGCGGCACAGATACGCAGTATTTT; CDR3 protein: CASSYSVSSGTDTQYF
V gene: TRBV9; clone size: NA; D gene: NA; J gene: TRBJ2-1; CDR3 DNA: TGTGCCAGCAGCGTTCGGGGGGCCGACAATGAGCAGTTCTTC; CDR3 protein: CASSVRGADNEQFF
V gene: TRBV2; clone size: NA; D gene: NA; J gene: TRBJ1-1; CDR3 DNA: TGTGCCACTTCGGGCCCTCCGGGGACTGAAGCTTTCTTT; CDR3 protein: CATSGPPGTEAFF
V gene: TRBV6-1; clone size: NA; D gene: NA; J gene: TRBJ1-1; CDR3 DNA: TGTGCCAGCAGTGAAAAAAAGTGGAGGGGGAACACTGAAGCTTTCTTT; CDR3 protein: CASSEKKWRGNTEAFF
V gene: TRBV30; clone size: NA; D gene: TRBD2; J gene: TRBJ2-7; CDR3 DNA: TGTGCCTGGAGTGAGGGTAGCGGGGTATATTACGAGCAGTACTTC; CDR3 protein: CAWSEGSGVYYEQYF
V gene: TRBV19; clone size: many; D gene: TRBD1; J gene: TRBJ1-5; CDR3 DNA: TGTGCCAGTAGTGTTAACAGGGGGGATCGGCCCCAGCATTTT; CDR3 protein: CASSVNRGDRPQHF
V gene: TRBV19; clone size: NA; D gene: TRBD1; J gene: TRBJ1-2; CDR3 DNA: TGTGCCAGTAGGGCGGACAGGGAGTATGGCTACACCTTC; CDR3 protein: CASRADREYGYTF
V gene: TRBV25-1; clone size: NA; D gene: TRBD2; J gene: TRBJ2-7; CDR3 DNA: TGTGCCAGCAGTGAATGGATTAGCGGGAGCCACGAGCAGTACTTC; CDR3 protein: CASSEWISGSHEQYF
V gene: TRBV5-6; clone size: NA; D gene: NA; J gene: TRBJ1-1; CDR3 DNA: TGTGCCAGCAGCAATAGACAGGCCCTGAGAACGACTTTCTTT; CDR3 protein: CASSNRQALRTTFF
V gene: TRBV14; clone size: NA; D gene: TRBD2; J gene: TRBJ2-3; CDR3 DNA: TGTGCCAGCAGCCCCTTGGCGGGAGCGGCCCAAGATACGCAGTATTTT; CDR3 protein: CASSPLAGAAQDTQYF
V gene: TRBV20-1; clone size: NA; D gene: NA; J gene: TRBJ1-4; CDR3 DNA: TGCAGTGCACGGGAAAATGAAAAACTGTTTTTT; CDR3 protein: CSARENEKLFF
V gene: TRBV7-6; clone size: NA; D gene: NA; J gene: TRBJ2-2; CDR3 DNA: TGTGCCAGCAGTTCTGACATCACCACCGGGGAGCTGTTTTTT; CDR3 protein: CASSSDITTGELFF
V gene: TRBV6-5; clone size: NA; D gene: TRBD1; J gene: TRBJ2-5; CDR3 DNA: TGTGCCAGCAGTTACACGAGACAGGGGCGAAGGGCCCAGTACTTC; CDR3 protein: CASSYTRQGRRAQYF
V gene: TRBV21-1; clone size: NA; D gene: NA; J gene: TRBJ2-7; CDR3 DNA: TGTGCCAGCAGCAAAGCGCTAGGGGGCAGTAGCTCCTACGAGCAGTACTTC; CDR3 protein: CASSKALGGSSSYEQYF
V gene: TRBV5-1; clone size: NA; D gene: TRBD1; J gene: TRBJ1-1; CDR3 DNA: TGCGCCAGCAGCTTCTTACAGGGGGCTTCTGAAGCTTTCTTT; CDR3 protein: CASSFLQGASEAFF
V gene: TRBV19; clone size: NA; D gene: TRBD2; J gene: TRBJ2-1; CDR3 DNA: TGTGCCAGTAGTGATCTAGCGGGCAATGAGCAGTTCTTC; CDR3 protein: CASSDLAGNEQFF
V gene: TRBV6-6; clone size: NA; D gene: NA; J gene: TRBJ2-7; CDR3 DNA: TGTGCCAGCAGTTTGTACTACGAGCAGTACTTC; CDR3 protein: CASSLYYEQYF
V gene: TRBV7-9; clone size: NA; D gene: NA; J gene: TRBJ2-7; CDR3 DNA: TGTGCCAGCAGCGCCACAGCTTACGAGCAGTACTTC; CDR3 protein: CASSATAYEQYF
V gene: TRBV2; clone size: NA; D gene: TRBD1; J gene: TRBJ1-1; CDR3 DNA: TGTGCCAGCAGTGAATCGAGGACAGGGAACACTGAAGCTTTCTTT; CDR3 protein: CASSESRTGNTEAFF
V gene: TRBV19; clone size: NA; D gene: NA; J gene: TRBJ1-5; CDR3 DNA: TGTGCCAGTAGTACTCCCCCCGCGACAGTTCAGCCCCAGCATTTT; CDR3 protein: CASSTPPATVQPQHF
V gene: TRBV27; clone size: NA; D gene: NA; J gene: TRBJ2-7; CDR3 DNA: TGTGCCAGCAGTTTTGGCGGTTCCTACGAGCAGTACTTC; CDR3 protein: CASSFGGSYEQYF
V gene: TRBV6-5; clone size: NA; D gene: TRBD2; J gene: TRBJ2-1; CDR3 DNA: TGTGCCAGCAGTTTGACTAGCGGGAGGGCCAATGAGCAGTTCTTC; CDR3 protein: CASSLTSGRANEQFF
V gene: TRBV19; clone size: few; D gene: TRBD1; J gene: TRBJ1-2; CDR3 DNA: TGTGCCAGTAGTCCATGGACAGGGGGCGAGGGGCTGAGCGGCTACACCTTC; CDR3 protein: CASSPWTGGEGLSGYTF
V gene: TRBV19; clone size: once; D gene: NA; J gene: TRBJ1-2; CDR3 DNA: TGTGCCAGTAGTCCAAAACAGGGTTGGGGCTATGGCTACACCTTC; CDR3 protein: CASSPKQGWGYGYTF
V gene: TRBV27; clone size: NA; D gene: TRBD1; J gene: TRBJ1-1; CDR3 DNA: TGTGCCAGCAGGAAGACAGGGGCCTCTGAAGCTTTCTTT; CDR3 protein: CASRKTGASEAFF
V gene: TRBV5-1; clone size: NA; D gene: NA; J gene: TRBJ1-3; CDR3 DNA: TGCGCCAGCAGCTTGGAGGGTCAGGAGGTTGGAAACACCATATATTTT; CDR3 protein: CASSLEGQEVGNTIYF
V gene: TRBV7-7; clone size: NA; D gene: NA; J gene: TRBJ2-5; CDR3 DNA: TGTGCTAGCAGCTTATCAGGGCACGAAGAGACCCAGTACTTC; CDR3 protein: CASSLSGHEETQYF